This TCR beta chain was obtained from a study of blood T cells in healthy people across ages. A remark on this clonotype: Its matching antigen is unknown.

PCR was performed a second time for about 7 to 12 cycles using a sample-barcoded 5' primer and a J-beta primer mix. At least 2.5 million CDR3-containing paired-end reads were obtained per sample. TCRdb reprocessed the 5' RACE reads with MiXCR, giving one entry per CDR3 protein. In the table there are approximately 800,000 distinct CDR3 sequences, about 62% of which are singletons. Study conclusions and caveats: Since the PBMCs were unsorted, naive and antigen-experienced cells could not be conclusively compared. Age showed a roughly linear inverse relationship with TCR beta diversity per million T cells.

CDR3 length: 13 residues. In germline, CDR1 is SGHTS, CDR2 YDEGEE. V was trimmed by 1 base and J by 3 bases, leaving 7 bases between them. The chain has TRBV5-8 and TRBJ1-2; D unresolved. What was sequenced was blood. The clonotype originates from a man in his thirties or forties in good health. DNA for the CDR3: TGTGCCAGCAGCTTGACGGAACACTATGGCTACACCTTC. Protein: CASSLTEHYGYTF.